The source of this T cell receptor beta chain is a study of CD8 T cells in Susac syndrome. Reverse transcription of about 0.5 to 1 ug RNA was carried out with random hexamers. immunoSEQ multiplex PCR amplified TCR beta CDR3 across 54 Vbeta, 13 Jbeta. TCRdb reprocessed the immunoSEQ multiplex PCR reads with MiXCR, giving one entry per CDR3 protein. The table records some 95,000 distinct CDR3 sequences, 80% to 95% of them present only once. With regard to this clonotype: Its antigen is not identified.

FACS was used to enrich TEMRA cells, whereas the CD8+ and CD4+ T cells were obtained by negative isolation. Study findings and constraints: The study acknowledged a relatively small number of individuals in its TCR sequencing and HLA analysis.

Germline CDR1 and CDR2: SGHVS and FQNEAQ. The CDR3 extends over 12 amino acids. V lost 5 bases, J lost 5 bases, and 8 bases lay in between. This receptor was identified in a human donor in good health. The chain employs TRBV7-8 and TRBJ2-3; D is possibly TRBD1 (5 bases). The sample comprised CD8+ T cells from PBMCs. CDR3 protein: CASSGAQDTQYF. The CDR3 region has the DNA TGTGCCAGCAGCGGGGCTCAAGATACGCAGTATTTT.